A single sample is the source of the 30 T cell receptor beta chains below, sequenced in a study of shared clonotypes between healthy human individuals. Clones were sequenced by immunoSEQ multiplex PCR, and TCRdb holds only the in-frame ones, with some missing. The table shows approximately 940,000 clones, with 76% occurring only once. The material sequenced was memory CD4+ T cells sorted from blood. The sample's subset: CD45RA-negative fraction. These receptors all come from a man aged 18 to 29 in good health.

The chain recombines TRBV5-1 with TRBJ1-2; D is unclear. Trimming shortened V by 0 bases and J by 6 bases, and 9 bases separated the two germline ends. Germline-derived CDR1 and CDR2 are SGHRS and YFSETQ. The CDR3 is 13 amino acids. This CDR3 reads CASSLGTNDGYTF. The CDR3 DNA reads TGCGCCAGCAGCTTGGGCACAAATGATGGCTACACCTTC.

This chain links TRBV16 with TRBJ1-2; D unresolved. The CDR3 is made up of 14 amino acids. The V and J ends lost 0 bases and 2 bases respectively, with 7 bases between them. From germline, CDR1 is KGHSY and CDR2 FQNENV. CDR3 sequence reads: CASSQSSGNYGYTF. In DNA form, the CDR3 reads TGTGCCAGCAGCCAATCGAGTGGGAACTATGGCTACACCTTC.

The genes are TRBV12-1 and TRBJ1-4; whether TRBD1, the table's D call, matches the DNA was not checked. TRBV12-1 is given as a pseudogene. This CDR3 contains 14 residues. The chain's CDR3 is CASRKTGGSEKLFF. The DNA of the CDR3 is TGTGCCAGCAGAAAGACAGGGGGCAGTGAAAAACTGTTTTTT.

The CDR3 loop is CASSMRTSGSPHEQYF. CDR3 bases: TGTGCCAGCAGCATGAGGACTAGCGGGAGCCCACACGAGCAGTACTTC. The V call is TRBV5-6, the J call TRBJ2-7, with 13 bases identical to TRBD2. Germline CDR1 and CDR2: SGHDT and YYEEEE. The CDR3 sequence is 16 residues long. V trimming: 4 bases; J trimming: 5 bases; junction bases outside the gene matches: 9.

CDR3 region: CASSPQSGTSPDTQYF. CDR3 coding DNA: TGTGCCAGCAGCCCCCAATCCGGGACTAGCCCAGATACGCAGTATTTT. The chain is built from TRBV11-2 and TRBJ2-3; 9 bases fit TRBD2. The CDR3 loop spans 16 amino acids. The germline gives CDR1 SGHAT, CDR2 FQNNGV. J gave up 4 bases and V 5 bases, and 10 bases lay outside the gene matches.

Regarding this clone: Other DNA sequences within the sample encode an identical CDR3. The chain recombines TRBV7-2 with TRBJ2-1; D might be TRBD2 (6 bases). Germline V gene sequence: CDR1 SGHTA, CDR2 FQGNSA. The V end was cut by 3 bases, the J end by 0 bases, with 6 bases between. The CDR3 is made up of 14 amino acids. CDR3: CASSFSGSYNEQFF. DNA of the CDR3: TGTGCCAGCAGCTTTAGCGGCTCCTACAATGAGCAGTTCTTC. The variable domain in full, with the rest retrieved from reference TRBV7-2 and TRBJ2-1, is GAGVSQSPSNKVTEKGKDVELRCDPISGHTALYWYRQSLGQGLEFLIYFQGNSAPDKSGLPSDRFSAERTGGSVSTLTIQRTQQEDSAVYLCASSFSGSYNEQFFGPGTRLTVL.

The chain is built from TRBV5-6 and TRBJ1-1, with unresolved D. The V gene lost 1 base and the J gene lost 11 bases, with 18 bases spanning the gap. CDR3 size: 14 residues. Germline CDR1 is SGHDT and CDR2 is YYEEEE. The CDR3 nucleotides read TGTGCCAGCAGCTTGCCGCCGCCAGATCCTGGCGCTTTCTTT. This codes for CASSLPPPDPGAFF.

This clone was picked up one time. The chain links TRBV5-1 to TRBJ2-5; unclear D gene. This CDR3 spans 12 amino acids. Germline CDR1 reads SGHRS; CDR2 reads YFSETQ. Between the trimmed V and J ends, which lost 4 bases and 4 bases, there was a span of 8 bases. CDR3 DNA sequence: TGCGCCAGCAGCAAGACCTTAGAGACCCAGTACTTC. Encoded protein: CASSKTLETQYF.

This clone turned up a few times. The sample holds other DNA sequences that translate to the same CDR3. The rearrangement joins TRBV4-3 to TRBJ2-7; 7 positions agree with TRBD2. The CDR3 length is 15 residues. Trimming cost V 0 bases and J 3 bases; bases outside gene matches: 5. CDR1 and CDR2 (germline): LGHNA, YSLEER. The CDR3 loop is CASSQDRAGVYEQYF. The CDR3 DNA sequence: TGCGCCAGCAGCCAAGACCGCGCGGGAGTCTACGAGCAGTACTTC.

This chain joins TRBV15 and TRBJ1-2; D unclear. Germline V gene sequence: CDR1 LNHNV, CDR2 YYDKDF (reference sequence). This CDR3 contains 14 residues. The V end was cut by 0 bases, the J end by 8 bases, with 13 bases between. The CDR3 loop reads CATSRESGTNGYTF. In nucleotides, the CDR3 is TGTGCCACCAGCAGAGAGTCAGGCACGAACGGCTACACCTTC.

The CDR3 DNA sequence: TGTGCCAGCAACCCGTCTGGGACCACAGATACGCAGTATTTT. This encodes CASNPSGTTDTQYF. The rearrangement joins TRBV6-6 to TRBJ2-3; the D gene could be TRBD1 or TRBD2 (5 bases each). The V end was cut by 7 bases, the J end by 2 bases, with 13 bases between. This CDR3 comprises 14 residues. Germline CDR1 MNHNY, CDR2 SVGAGI (reference sequence).

V and J are TRBV6-1 and TRBJ1-5; 7 positions match TRBD1. Germline CDR1 is MNHNS and CDR2 is SASEGT. Trimming cost V 2 bases and J 5 bases; bases outside gene matches: 9. CDR3 length: 16 amino acids. The CDR3 reads CASSEYGTEGYQPQHF. CDR3 DNA sequence: TGTGCCAGCAGTGAATACGGGACAGAAGGCTATCAGCCCCAGCATTTT.

The chain combines TRBV6-5 with TRBJ1-2, with 7 positions matching TRBD1. Germline trimming cut 3 bases from V and 2 bases from J; bases unmatched to any gene: 6. CDR3 length: 15 residues. Germline CDR1 and CDR2: MNHEY and SVGAGI. The CDR3 DNA sequence: TGTGCCAGCAGTTATTCCGCAGGGGGGAACTATGGCTACACCTTC. Protein sequence: CASSYSAGGNYGYTF.

The V call is TRBV23-1, the J call TRBJ2-3, with 8 bases identical to TRBD2. TRBV23-1 is an ORF; its function is uncertain. After removal of 4 bases from V and 1 base from J, the junction contained 7 bases not matched to a gene. The length of the CDR3 is 16 residues. The CDR3 DNA reads TGCGCCAGCAGTCCCGACCCGACTAGCGGCACAGATACGCAGTATTTT. Its protein product is CASSPDPTSGTDTQYF.

The V gene is TRBV29-1, the J gene TRBJ1-2; possibly TRBD1 for D (5 bases). The CDR3 is 12 residues long. CDR1 SQVTM and CDR2 ANQGSEA come from the germline V gene. Trimming pared 3 bases from V and 6 bases from J, leaving 11 bases between. CDR3 in amino acids: CSVEGVRDGYTF. In DNA form, the CDR3 reads TGCAGCGTTGAGGGGGTTAGAGATGGCTACACCTTC.

The DNA for the CDR3 is TGCGCCAGCAGCAGGACAGCGACCGGGAATGGCTACACCTTC. It encodes CASSRTATGNGYTF. The chain couples TRBV5-1 to TRBJ1-2; D might be TRBD1 (6 bases). Trimming took off 4 bases at V and 6 bases at J, with 16 bases between the two ends. Germline loops: CDR1 SGHRS, CDR2 YFSETQ. This CDR3 has 14 amino acids.

The J gene is TRBJ2-5, the V gene TRBV5-1; D gene unclear. Germline values: CDR1 SGHRS, CDR2 YFSETQ. V lost 0 bases and J 5 bases, leaving 5 bases between the germline ends. The CDR3 contains 12 residues. The DNA of the CDR3 is TGCGCCAGCAGCTTGGATGAGGAGACCCAGTACTTC. Translating it yields CASSLDEETQYF.

CDR3 loop: CASRRQTSSGNTIYF. The CDR3 DNA reads TGTGCCAGCAGAAGACAGACGAGCTCTGGAAACACCATATATTTT. J is TRBJ1-3 and V is TRBV6-5; D perhaps matches TRBD1 (5 bases). The CDR3 has 15 amino acids. Germline CDR1 and CDR2: MNHEY and SVGAGI. The V and J ends lost 6 bases and 0 bases respectively, with 12 bases between them.

This clone was seen only a few times. The chain joins TRBV10-3 to TRBJ1-3, with 9 nucleotides matching TRBD1. Germline assignment: CDR1 ENHRY and CDR2 SYGVKD. CDR3 length: 14 residues. Germline trimming cut 7 bases from V and 5 bases from J; bases unmatched to any gene: 6. In DNA, the CDR3 is TGTGCCATCACCCGGGGACAGGGACGAAACACCATATATTTT. This codes for CAITRGQGRNTIYF.

The chain is built from TRBV7-2 and TRBJ1-3; maybe TRBD1 (6 bases). The germline V and J ends were trimmed by 4 bases and 7 bases, with 14 bases remaining between them. CDR3 length equals 14 residues. Germline V lookup: CDR1 SGHTA, CDR2 FQGNSA. The CDR3 DNA reads TGTGCCAGCAGCTCGGGACATATTGGGAACACCATATATTTT. Amino acid sequence: CASSSGHIGNTIYF.

The rearrangement uses TRBV11-2 and TRBJ2-5; D uncertain. V lost 5 bases, J lost 0 bases, and 7 bases lay in between. Germline V gene lookup returns CDR1 SGHAT and CDR2 FQNNGV. The CDR3 loop spans 13 amino acids. The CDR3 DNA sequence: TGTGCCAGCAGCGCACCTAACCAAGAGACCCAGTACTTC. Its translation is CASSAPNQETQYF.

The rearrangement uses TRBV4-1 and TRBJ2-1; possible D gene TRBD2, 5 bases. Deletions cut 4 bases from V and 0 bases from J, with 16 bases between. CDR3 length equals 17 residues. Germline V gene data show CDR1 as MGHRA and CDR2 as YSYEKL. The CDR3 is CASSRRVGESSYNEQFF. The CDR3 nucleotides are TGCGCCAGCAGCCGCAGAGTCGGGGAAAGCTCCTACAATGAGCAGTTCTTC.

The sample holds one count of this clone. The CDR3 DNA follows: TGTGCCAGCAGTGAAGTAGAGGGACAGGGGGGAGATGAGCAGTTCTTC. The encoded protein is CASSEVEGQGGDEQFF. The chain couples TRBV6-1 to TRBJ2-1, with TRBD1 identical over 11 bases. CDR3 length: 16 residues. The V gene's germline CDR1 is MNHNS and CDR2 SASEGT. Trimming took 1 base from V and 8 from J; bases not matched to a gene: 7.

The chain couples TRBV5-1 to TRBJ2-1; no clear D. Trimming took 4 bases from V and 7 from J, leaving 18 bases between them. CDR1 and CDR2 from the germline V gene are SGHRS and YFSETQ. The CDR3 is 15 residues long. In nucleotides, the CDR3 is TGCGCCAGCAGCCTCGGGCAGGTTGGGGAAAATGAGCAGTTCTTC. Amino acids: CASSLGQVGENEQFF. Full variable domain (rest looked up from reference TRBV5-1 and TRBJ2-1): KAGVTQTPRYLIKTRGQQVTLSCSPISGHRSVSWYQQTPGQGLQFLFEYFSETQRNKGNFPGRFSGRQFSNSRSEMNVSTLELGDSALYLCASSLGQVGENEQFFGPGTRLTVL.

Concerning this clone: The same CDR3 is also encoded by other DNA sequences in this sample. The chain combines TRBV5-1 with TRBJ2-5; unclear D gene. The V gene lost 1 base and the J gene lost 1 base, with 5 bases spanning the gap. The CDR3 spans 13 residues. Germline V gene lookup returns CDR1 SGHRS and CDR2 YFSETQ. The CDR3 bases are TGCGCCAGCAGCTTGAACGGCCAAGAGACCCAGTACTTC. Protein sequence: CASSLNGQETQYF.

This clone showed up just a few times. The gene calls are TRBV5-6 and TRBJ1-2; D is perhaps TRBD1 (5 bases). The CDR3 runs to 15 residues. V was shortened by 0 bases and J by 2 bases, with 11 bases between the two germline ends. The germline CDR1 and CDR2 sequences are SGHDT and YYEEEE. Here the CDR3 reads CASSLAQGGNYGYTF. For the CDR3, the DNA is TGTGCCAGCAGCTTGGCGCAGGGAGGAAACTATGGCTACACCTTC.

Concerning this clone: At the DNA level, this CDR3 is encoded by other sequences in the same sample as well. This chain uses TRBV19 with TRBJ1-5; 7 bases agree with TRBD1. The CDR3 is 13 amino acids. V was pared by 6 bases and J by 4 bases, with 3 bases of the junction left unmatched. Germline V gene lookup returns CDR1 LNHDA and CDR2 SQIVND (reference sequence). The CDR3 spells CASSGDRNQPQHF. The DNA for the CDR3 is TGTGCCAGTAGCGGGGACAGAAATCAGCCCCAGCATTTT. The full variable domain, with the rest looked up from reference TRBV19 and TRBJ1-5, is DGGITQSPKYLFRKEGQNVTLSCEQNLNHDAMYWYRQDPGQGLRLIYYSQIVNDFQKGDIAEGYSVSREKKESFPLTVTSAQKNPTAFYLCASSGDRNQPQHFGDGTRLSIL.

The rearrangement joins TRBV27 to TRBJ1-3; possibly TRBD1 for D (6 bases). The CDR3 is 14 amino acids. Trimming removed 2 bases from V and 2 bases from J, with 7 bases in between. Germline CDR1 is MNHEY and CDR2 is SMNVEV (reference sequence). The CDR3 bases are TGTGCCAGCAGTTTAAACAGGGCTGGAAACACCATATATTTT. Amino acids: CASSLNRAGNTIYF.

The chain is built from TRBV5-1 and TRBJ2-3; tentative D call: TRBD2 (6 bases). Trimming removed 5 bases from V and 0 bases from J, with 13 bases in between. The CDR3 is 15 amino acids. CDR1 and CDR2 from the germline V gene are SGHRS and YFSETQ. CDR3 coding DNA: TGCGCCAGCAGTACCACCGGGACTAGCACAGATACGCAGTATTTT. Its translation: CASSTTGTSTDTQYF.

This clone came up many times. V usage is TRBV9 and J usage is TRBJ2-5, with D tentatively TRBD2 (5 bases). This CDR3 has 14 amino acids. V shed 1 base and J shed 4 bases, with 11 bases lying between them. The germline gives CDR1 SGDLS, CDR2 YYNGEE. The CDR3 protein is CASSVTPAGETQYF. CDR3 nucleotide sequence: TGTGCCAGCAGCGTAACCCCCGCGGGAGAGACCCAGTACTTC.